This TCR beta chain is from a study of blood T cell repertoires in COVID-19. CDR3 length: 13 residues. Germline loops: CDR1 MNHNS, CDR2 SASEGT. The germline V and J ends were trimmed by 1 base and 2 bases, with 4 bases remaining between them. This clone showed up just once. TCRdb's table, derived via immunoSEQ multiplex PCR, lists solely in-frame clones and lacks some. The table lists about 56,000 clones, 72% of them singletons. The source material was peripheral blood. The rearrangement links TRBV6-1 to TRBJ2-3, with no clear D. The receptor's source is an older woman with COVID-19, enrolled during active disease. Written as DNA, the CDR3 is TGTGCCAGCAGTGAAGACAACACAGATACGCAGTATTTT. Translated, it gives CASSEDNTDTQYF.